This entry concerns a single TCR beta chain. The sample originates from a study of T cell responses to AZD1222 COVID-19 vaccine. Trimming at V came to 2 bases and at J to 2 bases, leaving 5 bases not matched to a gene. This CDR3 has 15 amino acids. Germline CDR1 is WSHSY and CDR2 is SAAADI. Method: immunoSEQ multiplex PCR; TCRdb's copy keeps in-frame clones and lacks some. The profile shows 180,000 or so clones, roughly 92% of them singletons. Sequencing used peripheral blood, obtained 28 days after the second AZD1222 dose. The chain links TRBV10-2 to TRBJ2-7, with 8 bases fitting TRBD2. This TCR derives from an adult who received the AZD1222 COVID-19 vaccine. The CDR3 DNA reads TGCGCCAGCAGTGAGGCGGGGGGCCGAACCTACGAGCAGTACTTC. This encodes CASSEAGGRTYEQYF.